One sample yielded the 6 T cell receptor beta chains listed below, sequenced in a study of cytomegalovirus exposure and HLA in healthy donors. The PCR was carried out with 60 Vbeta primers and 13 Jbeta primers. Sequenced by immunoSEQ multiplex PCR; TCRdb stores in-frame clones only, minus some. Of some 150,000 clones listed, roughly 76% were seen once; the top ten hold roughly an eighth. The specimen was PBMCs. These receptors came from a woman aged 45-65 years in good health and CMV-seronegative.

The chain is built from TRBV28 and TRBJ1-1, with D possibly TRBD1 on 6 matching bases. V lost 7 bases, J lost 10 bases, and 19 bases lay in between. There are 13 residues in the CDR3. In germline, CDR1 is MDHEN, CDR2 SYDVKM. The CDR3 sequence is CASIQDRSSAAFF. For the CDR3, the DNA is TGTGCCAGCATCCAGGACAGAAGTTCAGCAGCTTTCTTT.

The DNA of the CDR3 is TGTGCCAGCAGTTCTCCGGGACAGGCCTACGAGCAGTACTTC. It yields the protein CASSSPGQAYEQYF. The V and J genes are TRBV28 and TRBJ2-7; 8 bases are a match to TRBD1. The germline V gene has CDR1 MDHEN and CDR2 SYDVKM. J lost 2 bases, V lost 4 bases, and 4 bases had no gene match. This CDR3 has 14 residues.

The J gene is TRBJ2-3, the V gene TRBV4-3; D may be TRBD2 (6 bases). The CDR3 is 16 amino acids. Between the trimmed V and J ends, which lost 0 bases and 4 bases, there was a span of 14 bases. Germline CDR1 is LGHNA and CDR2 is YSLEER. The CDR3 spells CASSQDPRGRADTQYF. The CDR3 nucleotides are TGCGCCAGCAGCCAAGATCCGCGGGGTCGCGCAGATACGCAGTATTTT.

This chain links TRBV4-3 with TRBJ2-3; possible D gene TRBD2, 5 bases. Between the trimmed V and J ends, which lost 0 bases and 5 bases, there was a span of 15 bases. The germline V gene has CDR1 LGHNA and CDR2 YSLEER. The CDR3 totals 16 residues. The CDR3 sequence: CASSQDLWGAGDTQYF. The DNA for the CDR3 is TGCGCCAGCAGCCAAGATTTGTGGGGAGCCGGAGATACGCAGTATTTT.

This clone was picked up a small number of times. V usage is TRBV9 and J usage is TRBJ2-7, with 9 bases matching TRBD1. J was trimmed by 6 bases and V by 4 bases; bases with no gene match: 17. Germline CDR1 SGDLS, CDR2 YYNGEE. The CDR3 length is 17 residues. The CDR3 DNA follows: TGTGCCAGCAGCCTAGAATTGGGGGGACAGGGTGGCGGCGAGCAGTACTTC. It encodes CASSLELGGQGGGEQYF.

The rearrangement uses TRBV7-2 and TRBJ2-3, with 7 nucleotides matching TRBD2. CDR1 is SGHTA and CDR2 is FQGNSA in the germline V gene. J was trimmed by 2 bases and V by 7 bases; bases with no gene match: 9. The CDR3 length is 15 residues. For the CDR3, the DNA is TGTGCCAGCAACCCGAGCGGGGCTTACACAGATACGCAGTATTTT. The encoded protein is CASNPSGAYTDTQYF. Combining the CDR3 with reference TRBV7-2 and TRBJ2-3 gives the whole variable domain GAGVSQSPSNKVTEKGKDVELRCDPISGHTALYWYRQSLGQGLEFLIYFQGNSAPDKSGLPSDRFSAERTGGSVSTLTIQRTQQEDSAVYLCASNPSGAYTDTQYFGPGTRLTVL.